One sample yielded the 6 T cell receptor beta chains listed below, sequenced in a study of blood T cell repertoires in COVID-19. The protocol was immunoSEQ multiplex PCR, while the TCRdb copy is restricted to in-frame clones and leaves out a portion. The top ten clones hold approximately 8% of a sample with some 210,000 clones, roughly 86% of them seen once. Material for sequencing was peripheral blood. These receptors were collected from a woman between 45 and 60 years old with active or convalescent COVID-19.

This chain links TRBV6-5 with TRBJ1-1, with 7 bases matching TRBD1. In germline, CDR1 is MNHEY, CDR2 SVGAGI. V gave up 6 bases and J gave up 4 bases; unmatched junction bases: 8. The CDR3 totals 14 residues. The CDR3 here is CASRQTGTATEAFF. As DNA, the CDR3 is TGTGCCAGCAGACAAACCGGGACAGCCACTGAAGCTTTCTTT.

The DNA of the CDR3 is TGTGCCAGCAGTCGATCAGGACAGGGGGAAGCCGGGGAGCTGTTTTTT. It specifies CASSRSGQGEAGELFF. This sequence joins TRBV6-4 and TRBJ2-2; 10 bases map to TRBD1. This CDR3 spans 16 amino acids. Germline-derived CDR1 and CDR2 are MRHNA and SNTAGT. The trim removed 5 bases at V and 6 bases at J, leaving 9 bases unmatched.

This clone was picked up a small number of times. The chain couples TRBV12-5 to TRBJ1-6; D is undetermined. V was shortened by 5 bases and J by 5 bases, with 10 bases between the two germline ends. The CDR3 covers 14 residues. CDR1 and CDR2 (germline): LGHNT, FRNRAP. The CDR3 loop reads CASGPGGDNSPLHF. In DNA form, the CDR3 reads TGTGCTAGTGGTCCGGGCGGGGATAATTCACCCCTCCACTTT.

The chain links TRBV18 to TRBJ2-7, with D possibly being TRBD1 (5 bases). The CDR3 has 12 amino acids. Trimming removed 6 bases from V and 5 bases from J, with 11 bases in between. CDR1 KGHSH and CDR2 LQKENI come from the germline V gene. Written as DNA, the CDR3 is TGTGCCAGCTCTGGGGCAGGCCACGAGCAGTACTTC. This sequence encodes CASSGAGHEQYF.

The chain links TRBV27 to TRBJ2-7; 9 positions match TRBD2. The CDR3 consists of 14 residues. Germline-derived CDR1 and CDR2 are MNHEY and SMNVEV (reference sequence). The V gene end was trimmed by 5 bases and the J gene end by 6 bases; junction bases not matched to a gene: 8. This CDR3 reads CASSRSSGKFEQYF. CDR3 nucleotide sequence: TGTGCCAGCAGTAGGTCTAGCGGGAAGTTCGAGCAGTACTTC.

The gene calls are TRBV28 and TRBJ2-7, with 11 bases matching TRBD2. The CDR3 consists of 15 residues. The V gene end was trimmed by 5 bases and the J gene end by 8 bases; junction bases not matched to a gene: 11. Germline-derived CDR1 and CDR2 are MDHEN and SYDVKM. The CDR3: CASSKPGLADSKQYF. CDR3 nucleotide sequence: TGTGCCAGCAGTAAGCCGGGACTAGCGGATTCCAAGCAGTACTTC.